This passage covers 11 T cell receptor beta chains from one sample sequenced in a study of blood T cell repertoires in COVID-19. Libraries were prepared by immunoSEQ multiplex PCR; TCRdb keeps only in-frame clonotypes and omits some of them. The data contain 200,000 to 300,000 clones, 75% to 90% of them singletons. What was sequenced was peripheral blood. The source of these receptors is a man aged 25 to 45 with active or convalescent COVID-19.

J is TRBJ2-1 and V is TRBV13, with no clear D. From germline, CDR1 is PRHDT and CDR2 FYEKMQ (reference sequence). The CDR3 has 15 amino acids. V dropped 4 bases and J dropped 7 bases, with 17 bases sitting between them. The CDR3 DNA follows: TGTGCCAGCAGCTCCGTCGGTGGGCTTTGGAATGAGCAGTTCTTC. This encodes CASSSVGGLWNEQFF.

This rearrangement joins TRBV7-6 to TRBJ1-1, with a possible D match to TRBD1 (5 bases). The CDR3 extends over 14 amino acids. CDR1 is SGHVS and CDR2 is FNYEAQ in the germline V gene. V was shortened by 1 base and J by 4 bases, with 10 bases between the two germline ends. The CDR3 DNA sequence: TGTGCCAGCAGCTTAGTCCAGGGCTCCACTGAAGCTTTCTTT. It encodes CASSLVQGSTEAFF.

This clone appeared a few times. This chain joins TRBV2 and TRBJ1-1; 8 bases are shared with TRBD1. J lost 5 bases, V lost 2 bases, and 7 bases had no gene match. CDR1 SNHLY and CDR2 FYNNEI come from the germline V gene. CDR3 length equals 15 residues. DNA for the CDR3: TGTGCCAGCAGTGAAACCAGGGGGCCGGTTACTGAAGCTTTCTTT. Its protein product is CASSETRGPVTEAFF.

The rearrangement joins TRBV5-1 to TRBJ1-2, with no clear D. Per germline, CDR1 SGHRS and CDR2 YFSETQ. This CDR3 has 12 residues. Trimming stripped 2 bases from V and 7 bases from J, with 9 bases between. CDR3 nucleotides: TGCGCCAGCAGCTTTGCGGGTGGTGGCTACACCTTC. This sequence encodes CASSFAGGGYTF.

About this clone: The identical CDR3 is also encoded by other nucleotide sequences in the sample. The genes are TRBV5-6 and TRBJ2-1, with 7 positions matching TRBD2. The V and J ends lost 4 bases and 4 bases, in that order; junction bases with no gene match: 8. Germline lookup yields CDR1 SGHDT and CDR2 YYEEEE. The CDR3 totals 15 residues. Written as DNA, the CDR3 is TGTGCCAGCAGCCTGTCGGGGGGTTCATACAATGAGCAGTTCTTC. The encoded protein is CASSLSGGSYNEQFF.

The chain recombines TRBV6-5 with TRBJ2-7; 10 bases are shared with TRBD1. The junction had 1 base not matched to a gene; V was cut back by 2 bases and J by 3 bases. Germline V gene lookup returns CDR1 MNHEY and CDR2 SVGAGI. The CDR3 has 14 residues. CDR3 amino acids: CASSYGTGVYEQYF. The DNA of the CDR3 is TGTGCCAGCAGTTACGGGACAGGGGTCTACGAGCAGTACTTC.

V and J are TRBV6-6 and TRBJ1-1; D not certain. Trimming took off 2 bases at V and 1 base at J, with 5 bases between the two ends. Germline CDR1 MNHNY, CDR2 SVGAGI (reference sequence). The CDR3 has 13 amino acids. As DNA, the CDR3 is TGTGCCAGCAGTTACGCAGGGAACACTGAAGCTTTCTTT. Protein: CASSYAGNTEAFF.

This clone showed up just a few times. The chain uses TRBV3-1 (or the pseudogene TRBV3-2) and TRBJ2-7, with 9 nucleotides matching TRBD1. The CDR3 sequence is 13 residues long. The germline V gene encodes CDR1 LGHDT and CDR2 YNNKEL (reference sequence). The V gene end was trimmed by 5 bases and the J gene end by 5 bases; junction bases not matched to a gene: 4. The CDR3 is CASSTTGGDEQYF. CDR3 DNA sequence: TGTGCCAGCAGCACCACAGGGGGCGACGAGCAGTACTTC.

In its sample, this clone was seen a few times. The V gene is TRBV6-5, the J gene TRBJ1-4; TRBD1 is a possible D gene (6 bases). V lost 1 base and J 7 bases, leaving 7 bases between the germline ends. The CDR3 covers 13 residues. Germline assignment: CDR1 MNHEY and CDR2 SVGAGI. In DNA form, the CDR3 reads TGTGCCAGCAGTTACTTCAGGGGTGAAAAACTGTTTTTT. Protein product: CASSYFRGEKLFF.

In DNA, the CDR3 is TGCGCCAGCAGAAACAGTAGCTCCTATAATTCACCCCTCCACTTT. Encoded protein: CASRNSSSYNSPLHF. This chain joins TRBV5-1 and TRBJ1-6, with D hard to call. V shed 5 bases and J shed 0 bases, with 9 bases lying between them. Germline V lookup: CDR1 SGHRS, CDR2 YFSETQ. The length of the CDR3 is 15 residues. Full variable domain (missing parts from reference TRBV5-1 and TRBJ1-6): KAGVTQTPRYLIKTRGQQVTLSCSPISGHRSVSWYQQTPGQGLQFLFEYFSETQRNKGNFPGRFSGRQFSNSRSEMNVSTLELGDSALYLCASRNSSSYNSPLHFGNGTRLTVT.

The V and J genes are TRBV11-2 and TRBJ1-6; 9 nucleotides line up with TRBD1. J gave up 6 bases and V 7 bases, and 13 bases lay outside the gene matches. Germline lookup yields CDR1 SGHAT and CDR2 FQNNGV. The CDR3 loop spans 17 amino acids. CDR3 bases: TGTGCCAGCACAATAGGCGCGACAGGGGGATTTAATTCACCCCTCCACTTT. Translated: CASTIGATGGFNSPLHF.